The present T cell receptor (beta chain) was sequenced within a study of CXCR3-negative and CXCR3-positive naive CD8 T cells. Study-level findings and limits: It was found that naive subsets had comparable surface CD5, and TCR strength was inferred from TRB CDR3 properties. For memory CD8+ cells diversity was much lower, but both naive subsets had comparably high diversity. TRB CDR3s were more hydrophobic in CXCR3-positive than in CXCR3-negative naive cells.

On this clonotype itself: What it recognizes is unknown.

The sorter processed each CD8+ T cell subset in triplicate at some 300,000 cells apiece. CD45RO-CCR7+CD27+CD95- marked naive CD8+ T cells. The study made its TRB cDNA libraries by 5' RACE, adding UMI labels. One entry per CDR3 protein, without DNA, is what TCRdb gives after re-calling the 5' RACE reads. The sample has around 160,000 distinct CDR3 sequences. CDR3 length: 17 residues. Germline V gene data show CDR1 as SEHNR and CDR2 as FQNEAQ (reference sequence). The rearrangement joins TRBV7-9 to TRBJ2-5; there is no DNA to check the TCRdb D call of TRBD2. The sequencing sample was made of naive CXCR3+ CD8+ T cells from blood. This sample's subset: CD45RO-CCR7+CD27+CD95- naive CD8+ T cells expressing CXCR3 (TNR3+). The receptor was derived from a human donor in good health. Some clones in this sample may be carry-over from other donors' samples. The CDR3 here is CASSLAKEGTSQETQYF.